The clone carrying this TCR beta chain has just a few counts. The data originate from a study of T-cell reconstitution after alpha-beta-depleted transplantation in children. TCRbeta library preparation incorporated unique molecular identifiers. TCRdb used MiXCR to reprocess the PCR reads, holding one entry per CDR3 protein. This table has some 520,000 distinct CDR3 sequences, about 33% appearing once. The CDR3 extends over 18 amino acids. V lost 4 bases, J lost 4 bases, and 13 bases stayed unmatched. Germline V gene sequence: CDR1 WSHSY, CDR2 SAAADI. The specimen comprised PBMCs from the stem cell graft donor, sampled from the stem cell graft. This clonotype was sampled from a human donor who donated a stem cell graft to a child with aplastic anemia. V gene TRBV10-2 combines with J gene TRBJ2-4; 10 bases map to TRBD2. The CDR3 region is CASSGSSGSGVSKNIQYF. Written as DNA, the CDR3 is TGCGCCAGCAGTGGATCTAGCGGGAGTGGGGTTTCAAAAAACATTCAGTACTTC.